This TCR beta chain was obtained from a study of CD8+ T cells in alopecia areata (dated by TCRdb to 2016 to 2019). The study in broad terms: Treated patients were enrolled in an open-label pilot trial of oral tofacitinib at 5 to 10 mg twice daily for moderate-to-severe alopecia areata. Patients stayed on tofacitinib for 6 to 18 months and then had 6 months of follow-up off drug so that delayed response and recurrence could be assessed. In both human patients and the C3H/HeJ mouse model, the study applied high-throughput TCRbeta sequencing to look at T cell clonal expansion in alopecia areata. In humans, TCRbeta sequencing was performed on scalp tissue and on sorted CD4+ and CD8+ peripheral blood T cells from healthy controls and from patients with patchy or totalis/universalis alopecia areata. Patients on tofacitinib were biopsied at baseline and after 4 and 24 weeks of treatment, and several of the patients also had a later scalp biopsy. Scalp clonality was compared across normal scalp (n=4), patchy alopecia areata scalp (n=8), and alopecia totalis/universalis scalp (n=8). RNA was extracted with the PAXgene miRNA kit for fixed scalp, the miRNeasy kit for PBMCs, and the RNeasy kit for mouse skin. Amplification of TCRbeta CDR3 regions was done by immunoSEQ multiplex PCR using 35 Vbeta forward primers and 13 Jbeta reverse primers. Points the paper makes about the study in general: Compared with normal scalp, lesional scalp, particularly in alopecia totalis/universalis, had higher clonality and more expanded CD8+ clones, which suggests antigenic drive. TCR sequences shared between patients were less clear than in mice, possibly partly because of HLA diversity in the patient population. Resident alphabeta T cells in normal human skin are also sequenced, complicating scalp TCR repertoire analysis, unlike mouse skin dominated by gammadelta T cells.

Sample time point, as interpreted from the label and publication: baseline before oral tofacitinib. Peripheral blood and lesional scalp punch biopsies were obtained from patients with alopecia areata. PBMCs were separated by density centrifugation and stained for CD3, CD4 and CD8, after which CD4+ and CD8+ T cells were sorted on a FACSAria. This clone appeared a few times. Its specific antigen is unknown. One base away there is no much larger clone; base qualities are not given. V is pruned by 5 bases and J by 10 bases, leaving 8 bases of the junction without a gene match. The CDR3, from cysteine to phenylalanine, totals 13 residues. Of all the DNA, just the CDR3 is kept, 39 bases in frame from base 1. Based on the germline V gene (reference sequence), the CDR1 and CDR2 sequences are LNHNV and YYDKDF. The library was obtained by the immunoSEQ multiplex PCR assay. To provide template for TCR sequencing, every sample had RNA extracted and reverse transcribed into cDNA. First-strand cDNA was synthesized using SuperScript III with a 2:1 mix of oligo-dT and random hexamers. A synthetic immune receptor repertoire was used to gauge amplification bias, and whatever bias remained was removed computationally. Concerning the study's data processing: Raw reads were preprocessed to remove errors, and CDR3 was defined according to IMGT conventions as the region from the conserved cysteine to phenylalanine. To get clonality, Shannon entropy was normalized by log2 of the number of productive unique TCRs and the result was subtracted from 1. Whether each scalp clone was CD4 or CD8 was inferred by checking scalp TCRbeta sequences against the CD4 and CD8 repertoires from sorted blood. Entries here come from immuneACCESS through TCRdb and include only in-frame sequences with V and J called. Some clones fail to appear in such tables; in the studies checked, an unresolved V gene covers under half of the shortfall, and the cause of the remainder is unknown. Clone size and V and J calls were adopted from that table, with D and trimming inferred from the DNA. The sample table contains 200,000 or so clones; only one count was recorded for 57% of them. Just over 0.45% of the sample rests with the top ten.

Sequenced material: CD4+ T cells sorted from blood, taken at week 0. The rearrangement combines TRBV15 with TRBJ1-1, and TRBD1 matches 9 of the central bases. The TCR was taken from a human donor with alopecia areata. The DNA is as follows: TGTGCCACCAGCGGGAGACAGGGGGTTTCAGCTTTCTTT. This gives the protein CATSGRQGVSAFF.